Listed here is a single T cell receptor (beta chain). The antigen remains unidentified. With 6 bases removed from V and 4 bases from J, the gap between germline ends came to 13 bases. The CDR3 sequence is 14 residues long. Germline V gene sequence: CDR1 SNHLY, CDR2 FYNNEI. The protocol was immunoSEQ multiplex PCR, while the TCRdb copy is restricted to in-frame clones and leaves out a portion. The data contain 150,000 to 200,000 clones, approximately 90% of them seen just once; the ten biggest clones take up about 3.5%. These data originate in a study of T cell responses to AZD1222 COVID-19 vaccine. Study-wide points: Researchers report vaccine-associated CD4 TCRs spanning spike, with dominance at 160-218 and 743-854. The study sampled repertoires only after the peak T cell response. The sample set comprised mostly white British donors with more females, and clonal diversity was possibly underestimated.

J is TRBJ2-1 and V is TRBV2; a possible D gene is TRBD1 (6 bases). Source: peripheral blood, taken 28 days after the second dose of the MenACWY control vaccine. The sequence derives from an adult who received the MenACWY meningococcal vaccine as a control. CDR3 in DNA: TGTGCCAGCAGGGGGGCGAGTGGGTACAATGAGCAGTTCTTC. As protein: CASRGASGYNEQFF.